This record looks at one T cell receptor (beta chain) sequence and its context. The antigen is undetermined. This CDR3 contains 14 residues. Germline loops: CDR1 SGHAT, CDR2 FQNNGV. V gave up 1 base and J gave up 6 bases; unmatched junction bases: 4. The TCR alpha and TCR beta cDNA libraries, bearing sample barcodes and UMIs, were generated by 5'RACE using constant-segment primers. In TCRdb, the 5' RACE reads were re-called with MiXCR into one record per CDR3 protein. The profile shows about 560,000 distinct CDR3 sequences, more than 15% of them singletons. This record belongs to a study of T-cell memory formation after mild COVID-19. Notes on the study in general: Among clones contracting day 15 to 85, CD4/CD8 was balanced, whereas later expanders leaned CD4+. Clones that contracted clustered mainly in CM and EM if CD4+ and in EMRA if CD8+. Pre-infection memory showed some responding clones, and this suggested that cross-reactive memory joined.

This clonotype was obtained from an adult woman who had mild COVID-19 (a few samples of this study predate the infection). Cell type and time point are not known. Sequenced input: PBMCs or a T cell subset sorted from them (not recorded which). The genes are TRBV11-2 and TRBJ2-3; TRBD2 matches 7 bases. CDR3 region: CASSLVAGVDTQYF. The CDR3 coding sequence is TGTGCCAGCAGCTTAGTGGCGGGGGTCGATACGCAGTATTTT. The variable domain in full, with the rest retrieved from reference TRBV11-2 and TRBJ2-3, is EAGVAQSPRYKIIEKRQSVAFWCNPISGHATLYWYQQILGQGPKLLIQFQNNGVVDDSQLPKDRFSAERLKGVDSTLKIQPAKLEDSAVYLCASSLVAGVDTQYFGPGTRLTVL.